This T cell receptor (beta chain) was recorded in a study of T-cell memory formation after mild COVID-19. This clonotype showed up just a few times. TCRdb re-called the 5' RACE reads with MiXCR, one entry per CDR3 protein. The sample gives approximately 200,000 distinct CDR3 sequences, under 20% of which show up once; more than 2% is in the top ten. The junction had 6 bases not matched to a gene; V was cut back by 8 bases and J by 11 bases. Germline values: CDR1 DFQATT, CDR2 SNEGSKA (reference sequence). The CDR3 spans 11 residues. The sequencing sample was made of PBMCs or a T cell subset sorted from them (not recorded which). This TCR came from an adult woman who had mild COVID-19 (a few samples of this study predate the infection). Cell type and time point are not known. The chain is built from TRBV20-1 and TRBJ2-7, with 13 bases aligning to TRBD2. The CDR3 nucleotides are TGCAGTACGAAAACTAGCGGGAGGGAGTACTTC. Encoded protein: CSTKTSGREYF.